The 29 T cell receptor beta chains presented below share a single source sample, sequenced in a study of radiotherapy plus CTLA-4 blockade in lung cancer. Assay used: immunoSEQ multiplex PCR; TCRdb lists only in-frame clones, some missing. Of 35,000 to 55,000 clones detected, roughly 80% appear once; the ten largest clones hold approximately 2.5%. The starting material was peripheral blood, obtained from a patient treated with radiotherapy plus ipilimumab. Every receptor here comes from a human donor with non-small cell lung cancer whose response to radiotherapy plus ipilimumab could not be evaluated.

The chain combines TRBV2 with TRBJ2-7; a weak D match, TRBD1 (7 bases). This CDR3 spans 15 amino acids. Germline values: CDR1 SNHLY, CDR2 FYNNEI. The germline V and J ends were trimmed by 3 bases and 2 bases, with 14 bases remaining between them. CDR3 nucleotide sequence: TGTGCCAGCAGTGAGGGGGGCAGGGGGGCCTACGAGCAGTACTTC. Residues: CASSEGGRGAYEQYF.

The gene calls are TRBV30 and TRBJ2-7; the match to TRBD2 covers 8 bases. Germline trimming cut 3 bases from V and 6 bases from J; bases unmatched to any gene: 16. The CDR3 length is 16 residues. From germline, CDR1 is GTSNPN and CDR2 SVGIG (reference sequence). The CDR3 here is CAWSPLEQRGRGEQYF. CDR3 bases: TGTGCCTGGAGCCCCCTGGAACAGCGGGGGCGAGGCGAGCAGTACTTC. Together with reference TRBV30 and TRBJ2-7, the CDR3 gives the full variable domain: SQTIHQWPATLVQPVGSPLSLECTVEGTSNPNLYWYRQAAGRGLQLLFYSVGIGQISSEVPQNLSASRPQDRQFILSSKKLLLSDSGFYLCAWSPLEQRGRGEQYFGPGTRLTVT.

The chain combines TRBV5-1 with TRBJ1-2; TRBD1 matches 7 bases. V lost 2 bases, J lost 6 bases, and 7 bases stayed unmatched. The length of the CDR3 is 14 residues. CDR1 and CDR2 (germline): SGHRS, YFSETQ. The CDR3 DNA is TGCGCCAGCAGCTTCGGGACAGACGCGGATGGCTACACCTTC. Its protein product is CASSFGTDADGYTF.

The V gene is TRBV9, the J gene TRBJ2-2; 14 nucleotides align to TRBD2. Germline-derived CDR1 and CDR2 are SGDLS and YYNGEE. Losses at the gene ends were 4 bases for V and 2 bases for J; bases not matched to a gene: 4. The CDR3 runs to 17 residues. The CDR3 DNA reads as TGTGCCAGCAGCACGACTAGCGGGAGGGTTAACACCGGGGAGCTGTTTTTT. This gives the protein CASSTTSGRVNTGELFF. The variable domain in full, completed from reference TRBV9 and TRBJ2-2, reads DSGVTQTPKHLITATGQRVTLRCSPRSGDLSVYWYQQSLDQGLQFLIQYYNGEERAKGNILERFSAQQFPDLHSELNLSSLELGDSALYFCASSTTSGRVNTGELFFGEGSRLTVL.

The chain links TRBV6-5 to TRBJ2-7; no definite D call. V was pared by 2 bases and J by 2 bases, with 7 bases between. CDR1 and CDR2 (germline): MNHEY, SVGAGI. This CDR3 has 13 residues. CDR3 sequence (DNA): TGTGCCAGCAGTTACGGAGATACCTACGAGCAGTACTTC. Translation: CASSYGDTYEQYF.

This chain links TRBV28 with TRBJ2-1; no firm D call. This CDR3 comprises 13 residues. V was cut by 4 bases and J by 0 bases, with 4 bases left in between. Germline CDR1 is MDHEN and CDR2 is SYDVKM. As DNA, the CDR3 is TGTGCCAGCAGTTCCTCCTCCTACAATGAGCAGTTCTTC. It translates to CASSSSSYNEQFF.

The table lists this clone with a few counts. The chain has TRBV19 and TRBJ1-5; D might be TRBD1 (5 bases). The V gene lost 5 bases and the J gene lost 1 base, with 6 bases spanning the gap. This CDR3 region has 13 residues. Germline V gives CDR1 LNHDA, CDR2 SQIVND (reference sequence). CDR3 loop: CASSAGSNQPQHF. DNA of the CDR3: TGTGCCAGTAGTGCAGGGAGCAATCAGCCCCAGCATTTT. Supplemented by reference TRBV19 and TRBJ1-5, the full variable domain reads DGGITQSPKYLFRKEGQNVTLSCEQNLNHDAMYWYRQDPGQGLRLIYYSQIVNDFQKGDIAEGYSVSREKKESFPLTVTSAQKNPTAFYLCASSAGSNQPQHFGDGTRLSIL.

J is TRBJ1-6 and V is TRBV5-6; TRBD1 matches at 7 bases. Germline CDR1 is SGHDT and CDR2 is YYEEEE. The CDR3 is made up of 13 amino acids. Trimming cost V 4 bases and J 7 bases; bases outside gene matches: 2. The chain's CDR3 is CASSTDRNSPLHF. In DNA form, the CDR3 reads TGTGCCAGCAGCACGGACAGGAATTCACCCCTCCACTTT.

The CDR3 region is CASSPSRVDTGELFF. The CDR3 nucleotides read TGTGCCAGCAGCCCTTCGAGGGTCGACACCGGGGAGCTGTTTTTT. The V gene is TRBV5-4, the J gene TRBJ2-2; the D gene is possibly TRBD2 (5 bases). This CDR3 is 15 amino acids long. Germline CDR1 reads SGHNT; CDR2 reads YYREEE (reference sequence). The V and J ends lost 4 bases and 3 bases respectively, with 13 bases between them.

The CDR3 region is CASSFDGGSPTGELFF. CDR3 sequence (DNA): TGCGCCAGCAGCTTTGACGGCGGGAGCCCCACCGGGGAGCTGTTTTTT. The chain recombines TRBV5-1 with TRBJ2-2; 7 bases line up with TRBD2. The J segment lost 4 bases and the V segment lost 2 bases, leaving 8 bases of the junction unmatched. The CDR3 consists of 16 residues. CDR1 SGHRS and CDR2 YFSETQ come from the germline V gene.

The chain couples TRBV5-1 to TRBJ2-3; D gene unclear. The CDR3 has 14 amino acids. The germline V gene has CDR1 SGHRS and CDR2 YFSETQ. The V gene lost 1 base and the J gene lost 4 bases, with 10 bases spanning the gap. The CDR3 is CASSLSVRPDTQYF. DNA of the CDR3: TGCGCCAGCAGCTTGTCGGTCCGTCCAGATACGCAGTATTTT. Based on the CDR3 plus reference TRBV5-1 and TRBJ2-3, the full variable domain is KAGVTQTPRYLIKTRGQQVTLSCSPISGHRSVSWYQQTPGQGLQFLFEYFSETQRNKGNFPGRFSGRQFSNSRSEMNVSTLELGDSALYLCASSLSVRPDTQYFGPGTRLTVL.

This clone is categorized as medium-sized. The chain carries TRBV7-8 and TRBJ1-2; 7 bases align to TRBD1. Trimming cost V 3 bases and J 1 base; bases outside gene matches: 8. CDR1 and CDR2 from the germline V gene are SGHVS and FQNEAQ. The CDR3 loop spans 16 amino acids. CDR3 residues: CASSLAYDRVNYGYTF. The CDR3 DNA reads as TGTGCCAGCAGCTTGGCATATGACAGGGTTAACTATGGCTACACCTTC.

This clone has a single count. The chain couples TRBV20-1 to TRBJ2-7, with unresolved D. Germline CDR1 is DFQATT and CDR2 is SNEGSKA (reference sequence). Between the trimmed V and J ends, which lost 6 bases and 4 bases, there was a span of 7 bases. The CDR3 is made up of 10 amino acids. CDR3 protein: CSAGWYEQYF. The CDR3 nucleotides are TGCAGTGCCGGGTGGTACGAGCAGTACTTC.

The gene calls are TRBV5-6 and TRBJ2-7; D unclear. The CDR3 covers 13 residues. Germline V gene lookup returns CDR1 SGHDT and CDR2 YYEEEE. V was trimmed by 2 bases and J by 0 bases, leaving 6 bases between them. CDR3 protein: CASSLLSSYEQYF. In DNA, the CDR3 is TGTGCCAGCAGCTTACTTAGCTCCTACGAGCAGTACTTC.

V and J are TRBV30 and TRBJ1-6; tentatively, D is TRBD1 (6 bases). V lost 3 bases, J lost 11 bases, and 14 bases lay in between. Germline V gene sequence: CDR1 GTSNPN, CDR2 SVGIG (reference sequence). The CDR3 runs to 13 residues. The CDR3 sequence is CAWRDQGLPPLHF. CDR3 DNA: TGTGCCTGGAGGGATCAGGGGCTCCCACCCCTCCACTTT. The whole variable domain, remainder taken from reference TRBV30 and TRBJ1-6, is SQTIHQWPATLVQPVGSPLSLECTVEGTSNPNLYWYRQAAGRGLQLLFYSVGIGQISSEVPQNLSASRPQDRQFILSSKKLLLSDSGFYLCAWRDQGLPPLHFGNGTRLTVT.

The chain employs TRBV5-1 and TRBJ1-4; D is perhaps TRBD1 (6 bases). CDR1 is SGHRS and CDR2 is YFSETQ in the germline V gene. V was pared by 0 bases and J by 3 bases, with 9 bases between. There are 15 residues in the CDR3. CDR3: CASSLAPGANEKLFF. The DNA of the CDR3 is TGCGCCAGCAGCTTGGCCCCAGGGGCTAATGAAAAACTGTTTTTT.

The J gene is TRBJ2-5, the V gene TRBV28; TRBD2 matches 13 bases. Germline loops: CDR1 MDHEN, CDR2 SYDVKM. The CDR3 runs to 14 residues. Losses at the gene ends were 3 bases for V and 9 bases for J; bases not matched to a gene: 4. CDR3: CASSLITSGGAQYF. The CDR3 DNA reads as TGTGCCAGCAGTTTGATTACTAGCGGGGGGGCCCAGTACTTC. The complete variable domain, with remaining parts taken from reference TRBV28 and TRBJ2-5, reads DVKVTQSSRYLVKRTGEKVFLECVQDMDHENMFWYRQDPGLGLRLIYFSYDVKMKEKGDIPEGYSVSREKKERFSLILESASTNQTSMYLCASSLITSGGAQYFGPGTRLLVL.

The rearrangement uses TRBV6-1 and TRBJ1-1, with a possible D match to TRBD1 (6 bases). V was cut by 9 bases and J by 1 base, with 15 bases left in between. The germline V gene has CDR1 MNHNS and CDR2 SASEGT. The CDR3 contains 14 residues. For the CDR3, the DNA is TGTGCCAGTACTACAGGGACCGGGAACACTGAAGCTTTCTTT. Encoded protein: CASTTGTGNTEAFF.

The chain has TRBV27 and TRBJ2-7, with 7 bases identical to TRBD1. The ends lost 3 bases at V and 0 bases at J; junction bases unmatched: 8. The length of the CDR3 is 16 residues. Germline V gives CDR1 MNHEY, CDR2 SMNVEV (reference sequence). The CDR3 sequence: CASSFGWTGISYEQYF. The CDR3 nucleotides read TGTGCCAGCAGTTTTGGGTGGACAGGCATCTCCTACGAGCAGTACTTC.

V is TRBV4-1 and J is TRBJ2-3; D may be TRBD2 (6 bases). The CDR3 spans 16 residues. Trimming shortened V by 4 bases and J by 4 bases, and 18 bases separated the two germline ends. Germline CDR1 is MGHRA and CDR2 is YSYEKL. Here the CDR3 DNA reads TGCGCCAGCAGCCTCAGGGTCCTAGGGAGGCCAGATACGCAGTATTTT. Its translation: CASSLRVLGRPDTQYF.

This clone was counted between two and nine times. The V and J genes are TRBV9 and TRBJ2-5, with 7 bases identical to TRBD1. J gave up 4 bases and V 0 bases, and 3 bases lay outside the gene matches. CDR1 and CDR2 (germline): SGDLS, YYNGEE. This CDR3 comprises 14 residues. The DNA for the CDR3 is TGTGCCAGCAGCGTAGGACAGGGCCGAGAGACCCAGTACTTC. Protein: CASSVGQGRETQYF.

The CDR3 region has the DNA TGTGCCAGTAGTTGGGGACAGGGTAATCAGCCCCAGCATTTT. It codes for CASSWGQGNQPQHF. This chain joins TRBV19 and TRBJ1-5; 9 bases are shared with TRBD1. Germline CDR1 reads LNHDA; CDR2 reads SQIVND (reference sequence). J lost 4 bases, V lost 5 bases, and 3 bases had no gene match. The CDR3 is made up of 14 amino acids.

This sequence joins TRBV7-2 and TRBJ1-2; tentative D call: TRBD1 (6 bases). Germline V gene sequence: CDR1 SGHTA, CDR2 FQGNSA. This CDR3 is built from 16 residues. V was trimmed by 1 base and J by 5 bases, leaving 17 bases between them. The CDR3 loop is CASSLGLGGGQYGYTF. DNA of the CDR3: TGTGCCAGCAGCTTAGGATTAGGCGGGGGGCAATATGGCTACACCTTC.

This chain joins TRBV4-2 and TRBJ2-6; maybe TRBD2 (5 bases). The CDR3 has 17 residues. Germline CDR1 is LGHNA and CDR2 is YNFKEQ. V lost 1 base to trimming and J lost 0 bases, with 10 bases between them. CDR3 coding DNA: TGTGCCAGCAGCCAAGTAGGCGGGTTCTCTGGGGCCAACGTCCTGACTTTC. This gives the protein CASSQVGGFSGANVLTF.

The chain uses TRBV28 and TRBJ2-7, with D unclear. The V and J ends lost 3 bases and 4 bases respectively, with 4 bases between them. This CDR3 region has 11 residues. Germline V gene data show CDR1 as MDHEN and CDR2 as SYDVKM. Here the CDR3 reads CASSFLYEQYF. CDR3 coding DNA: TGTGCCAGCAGTTTCTTGTACGAGCAGTACTTC.

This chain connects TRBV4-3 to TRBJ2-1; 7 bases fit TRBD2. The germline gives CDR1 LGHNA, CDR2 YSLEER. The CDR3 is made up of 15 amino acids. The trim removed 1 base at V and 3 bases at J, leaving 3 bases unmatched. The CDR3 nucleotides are TGCGCCAGCAGCCAAGTAGAGCGGGACTACAATGAGCAGTTCTTC. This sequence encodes CASSQVERDYNEQFF.

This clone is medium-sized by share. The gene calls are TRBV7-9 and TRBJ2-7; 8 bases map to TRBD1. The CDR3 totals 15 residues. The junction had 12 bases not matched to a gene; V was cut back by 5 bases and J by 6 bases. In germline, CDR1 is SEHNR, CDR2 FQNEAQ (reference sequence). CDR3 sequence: CASSTRRTGSIEQYF. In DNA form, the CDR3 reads TGTGCCAGCAGCACCCGTCGGACAGGGTCAATCGAGCAGTACTTC.

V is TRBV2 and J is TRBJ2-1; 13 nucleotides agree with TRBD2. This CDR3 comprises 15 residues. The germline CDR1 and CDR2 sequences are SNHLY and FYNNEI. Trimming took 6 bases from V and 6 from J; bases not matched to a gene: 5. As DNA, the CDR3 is TGTGCCAGCAGGGGACTAGCGGGGTATCTCAATGAGCAGTTCTTC. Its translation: CASRGLAGYLNEQFF.

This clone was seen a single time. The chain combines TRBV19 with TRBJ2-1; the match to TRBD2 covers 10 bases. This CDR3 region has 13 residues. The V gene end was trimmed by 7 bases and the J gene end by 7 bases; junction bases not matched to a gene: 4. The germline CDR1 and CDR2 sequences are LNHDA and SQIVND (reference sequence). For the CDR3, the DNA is TGTGCCAGTACGGCTAGCGGGAGTAATGAGCAGTTCTTC. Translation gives CASTASGSNEQFF.